This T cell receptor beta chain was recovered during a study of cytomegalovirus exposure and HLA in healthy donors. Study results and caveats: Later analysis showed most CMV-associated TCR beta chains appearing HLA-restricted. The study had only CMV serostatus as immune exposure information.

With 60 Vbeta and 13 Jbeta primers, the PCR was carried out. In the source study's methods: In a later analysis, the count reached some 83 million unique TCR beta chains, with roughly 11 million shared. Method: immunoSEQ multiplex PCR; TCRdb's copy keeps in-frame clones and lacks some. That table supplies the V and J calls and clone size; D and trimming were determined from the DNA. This sample has more than 95,000 clones; 60% to 85% occur once, and the top ten carry around 3.5%. Comments on this clone: Its antigen is unidentified.

Sequencing was performed on PBMCs. This receptor was taken from a man aged 25 to 40 in good health and CMV-seronegative.

The CDR3 spells CASSKESGGLNYGYTF. The DNA for the CDR3 is TGTGCCAGCAGTAAAGAATCAGGGGGCCTTAACTATGGCTACACCTTC. The chain recombines TRBV6-1 with TRBJ1-2, with 8 bases lining up with TRBD1. The germline gives CDR1 MNHNS, CDR2 SASEGT. The V segment lost 5 bases and the J segment 1 base; nucleotides outside the gene matches: 9. This CDR3 region has 16 residues.